The next 20 T cell receptor beta chains were all read from a single sample in a study of response to subunit inactivated influenza vaccine. TCRdb ran MiXCR on the RT-PCR reads and lists one entry per CDR3 protein. The sample has 650,000 to 800,000 distinct CDR3 sequences, around a sixth seen once. Sequencing used PBMCs from blood, obtained 5 days after vaccination. These receptors all come from a man aged 50 or older who received an inactivated influenza vaccine.

The gene calls are TRBV5-6 and TRBJ2-5; TRBD2 agrees at 13 bases. Germline V gives CDR1 SGHDT, CDR2 YYEEEE. This CDR3 comprises 17 residues. V trimming: 2 bases; J trimming: 4 bases; junction bases outside the gene matches: 8. CDR3 bases: TGTGCCAGCAGCTTATCAGGCAGACTAGCGGGAGGAGAGACCCAGTACTTC. Its translation is CASSLSGRLAGGETQYF. Looking up the rest from reference TRBV5-6 and TRBJ2-5 gives the full variable domain: DAGVTQSPTHLIKTRGQQVTLRCSPKSGHDTVSWYQQALGQGPQFIFQYYEEEERQRGNFPDRFSGHQFPNYSSELNVNALLLGDSALYLCASSLSGRLAGGETQYFGPGTRLLVL.

This chain joins TRBV20-1 and TRBJ2-1; D is possibly TRBD2 (6 bases). Trimming removed 1 base at V and 6 bases at J, with 13 bases between. The germline V gene has CDR1 DFQATT and CDR2 SNEGSKA (reference sequence). This CDR3 spans 14 amino acids. CDR3 DNA sequence: TGCAGTGCTAGAGTTTCCTGGAGGGGCAATGAGCAGTTCTTC. Translation gives CSARVSWRGNEQFF.

This chain joins TRBV4-3 and TRBJ2-5; D is ambiguous. Trimming cost V 0 bases and J 2 bases, with 10 bases left between them. The CDR3 is 15 residues long. Germline CDR1 is LGHNA and CDR2 is YSLEER. CDR3 nucleotide sequence: TGCGCCAGCAGCCAAGATTGGGCCCTACAAGAGACCCAGTACTTC. It encodes CASSQDWALQETQYF.

The chain joins TRBV12-3 or TRBV12-4 to TRBJ2-2; 7 bases map to TRBD1. After removal of 6 bases from V and 2 bases from J, the junction contained 6 bases not matched to a gene. This CDR3 has 15 amino acids. The CDR3 region is CASSRDRANTGELFF. Here the CDR3 DNA reads TGTGCCAGCAGCCGCGACAGGGCAAACACCGGGGAGCTGTTTTTT.

The chain employs TRBV5-1 and TRBJ2-2; D is perhaps TRBD1 or TRBD2 (5 bases each). Trimming stripped 0 bases from V and 6 bases from J, with 18 bases between. Germline V gene data show CDR1 as SGHRS and CDR2 as YFSETQ. The CDR3 is 17 amino acids. This chain's CDR3 is CASSLALDPGRSGELFF. Written as DNA, the CDR3 is TGCGCCAGCAGCTTGGCCTTGGACCCGGGGCGCTCCGGGGAGCTGTTTTTT.

This clonotype was recorded a few times. The chain links TRBV12-3 or TRBV12-4 to TRBJ2-6; TRBD2 is a possible D gene (6 bases). V lost 3 bases to trimming and J lost 4 bases, with 13 bases between them. The CDR3 consists of 16 residues. Here the CDR3 reads CASSLAGLRGANVLTF. CDR3 bases: TGTGCCAGCAGTTTGGCGGGGTTAAGGGGGGCCAACGTCCTGACTTTC.

V is TRBV9 and J is TRBJ2-3; weak D call: TRBD1 (6 bases). The germline CDR1 and CDR2 sequences are SGDLS and YYNGEE. V was cut by 0 bases and J by 5 bases, with 10 bases left in between. The CDR3 spans 14 residues. The CDR3 bases are TGTGCCAGCAGCGTAGAGGCAGGGGAAGATACGCAGTATTTT. Its protein is CASSVEAGEDTQYF.

This clonotype was found many times. The chain links TRBV29-1 to TRBJ2-3; D is possibly TRBD1 or TRBD2 (5 bases each). V was clipped by 6 bases and J by 4 bases, with 17 bases between them. This CDR3 has 14 amino acids. Germline V gene lookup returns CDR1 SQVTM and CDR2 ANQGSEA. The CDR3 DNA reads as TGCAGCGTCGGCGCGGCAGGGCGGGCAGATACGCAGTATTTT. Translating gives CSVGAAGRADTQYF.

This clonotype occurred many times. This chain uses TRBV29-1 with TRBJ2-5; D remains ambiguous. V lost 6 bases and J lost 4, with 12 bases in between. The CDR3 is 12 residues long. Looked up from germline, CDR1 is SQVTM and CDR2 is ANQGSEA. CDR3: CSVGLGRETQYF. The CDR3 region has the DNA TGCAGCGTCGGGTTGGGCCGAGAGACCCAGTACTTC.

This clonotype occurred a few times. V gene TRBV7-9 combines with J gene TRBJ2-5; D call uncertain. Germline CDR1 reads SEHNR; CDR2 reads FQNEAQ (reference sequence). This CDR3 is 16 amino acids long. V shed 0 bases and J shed 3 bases, with 14 bases lying between them. CDR3 nucleotide sequence: TGTGCCAGCAGCTTAGCCCGGCGGCTTGTTAAAGAGACCCAGTACTTC. It encodes CASSLARRLVKETQYF.

The chain joins TRBV4-3 to TRBJ2-7; a possible D gene is TRBD2 (5 bases). The germline CDR1 and CDR2 sequences are LGHNA and YSLEER. Trimming took off 0 bases at V and 2 bases at J, with 11 bases between the two ends. This CDR3 is built from 15 residues. CDR3: CASSQEDLATYEQYF. CDR3 coding DNA: TGCGCCAGCAGCCAAGAAGATCTAGCTACCTACGAGCAGTACTTC.

This clonotype was counted a few times. This chain links TRBV12-3 or TRBV12-4 with TRBJ2-3; TRBD2 might be the D (6 bases). V was trimmed by 3 bases and J by 7 bases, leaving 14 bases between them. This CDR3 has 14 amino acids. As DNA, the CDR3 is TGTGCCAGCAGTTTTTTTGGCGGGGAAAATACGCAGTATTTT. This gives the protein CASSFFGGENTQYF.

This chain joins TRBV12-3 or TRBV12-4 and TRBJ2-2, with D uncertain. This CDR3 region has 18 residues. The V and J ends lost 3 bases and 1 base respectively, with 18 bases between them. The CDR3 nucleotides read TGTGCCAGCAGTTTTTTTCCGCCAGGTATCCGGAACACCGGGGAGCTGTTTTTT. Protein: CASSFFPPGIRNTGELFF.

In this sample, this clonotype turned up a few times. The J gene is TRBJ2-7, the V gene TRBV20-1, with D perhaps matching TRBD1 (5 bases). Trimming shortened V by 4 bases and J by 0 bases, and 19 bases separated the two germline ends. This CDR3 region has 16 residues. Germline loops: CDR1 DFQATT, CDR2 SNEGSKA (reference sequence). CDR3 protein: CSAKGSSGSSSYEQYF. In nucleotides, the CDR3 is TGCAGTGCTAAGGGGTCCTCGGGTTCGAGCTCCTACGAGCAGTACTTC.

This clonotype was found many times. The V call is TRBV29-1, the J call TRBJ2-1, with D maybe TRBD2 (5 bases). The CDR3 runs to 9 residues. Trimming cost V 3 bases and J 15 bases, with 9 bases left between them. Germline V gives CDR1 SQVTM, CDR2 ANQGSEA. The CDR3 is CSVETNRFF. DNA of the CDR3: TGCAGCGTTGAGACTAATCGGTTCTTC.

This chain uses TRBV5-1 with TRBJ2-4; D may be TRBD2 (6 bases). The germline V gene encodes CDR1 SGHRS and CDR2 YFSETQ. The CDR3 has 15 amino acids. Between the trimmed V and J ends, which lost 7 bases and 0 bases, there was a span of 14 bases. The CDR3 nucleotides read TGCGCCAGCGGACCGGGGGATCTAGCCAAAAACATTCAGTACTTC. The encoded protein is CASGPGDLAKNIQYF.

This clonotype has only a few counts. The chain couples TRBV7-2 to TRBJ2-5, with D perhaps TRBD1 or TRBD2 (5 bases each). The CDR3 loop spans 15 amino acids. The V and J ends lost 3 bases and 5 bases respectively, with 16 bases between them. The germline CDR1 and CDR2 sequences are SGHTA and FQGNSA. The CDR3 DNA follows: TGTGCCAGCAGCTTCAGCGCAGGGCCGGGGGAGACCCAGTACTTC. Translation gives CASSFSAGPGETQYF. The whole variable domain, remainder taken from reference TRBV7-2 and TRBJ2-5, is GAGVSQSPSNKVTEKGKDVELRCDPISGHTALYWYRQSLGQGLEFLIYFQGNSAPDKSGLPSDRFSAERTGGSVSTLTIQRTQQEDSAVYLCASSFSAGPGETQYFGPGTRLLVL.

The chain carries TRBV20-1 and TRBJ2-2, with D unclear. V lost 0 bases and J 2 bases, leaving 4 bases between the germline ends. The CDR3 covers 13 residues. Looked up from germline, CDR1 is DFQATT and CDR2 is SNEGSKA (reference sequence). CDR3 bases: TGCAGTGCTAGAGATTTTAACACCGGGGAGCTGTTTTTT. Translating it yields CSARDFNTGELFF.

CDR3 amino acids: CASSYSTGGIYEQYF. The DNA for the CDR3 is TGTGCCAGCAGTTACTCGACCGGGGGAATCTACGAGCAGTACTTC. The chain joins TRBV6-5 to TRBJ2-7, with D possibly being TRBD2 (6 bases). Deletions cut 0 bases from V and 3 bases from J, with 12 bases between. CDR1 and CDR2 (germline): MNHEY, SVGAGI. There are 15 residues in the CDR3.

The rearrangement joins TRBV4-3 to TRBJ2-1; 7 bases are a match to TRBD1. V was clipped by 0 bases and J by 0 bases; unmatched bases: 5. Germline V gives CDR1 LGHNA, CDR2 YSLEER. The CDR3 totals 17 residues. The CDR3 sequence is CASSQELGDSSYNEQFF. CDR3 coding DNA: TGCGCCAGCAGCCAAGAGCTAGGGGACAGCTCCTACAATGAGCAGTTCTTC.